This T cell receptor (beta chain) was found in a study of blood T cell repertoires in COVID-19 (dated by TCRdb to the early 2020s). At the level of the whole study: The collaborator samples originated in the United States, Italy and Spain and spanned the acute and convalescent phases of COVID-19. Samples were obtained from the ongoing ImmuneRACE study (first 160 participants) and from 1,254 subjects provided by 6 global collaborators. The repertoires were made available in a free public database intended to serve as a resource for research on the immune response to SARS-CoV-2. The dataset comprised deeply sampled blood TCRbeta repertoires from subjects exposed to, actively infected with, or recovered from COVID-19. Where HLA class I and class II types were available, the types were taken from metadata supplied by the sample provider, not from assay-based typing. The material from the prospective study consisted of cDNA or gDNA derived from T cells, B-cell-depleted T cells, or PBMCs. Nearly every sample came with metadata listing a de-identified subject ID, COVID-19 status, age in years and sex.

Results the study describes overall, beyond this receptor: Clinical and demographic metadata were provided uncurated, with the amount varying by source and participant.

The immunoSEQ Assay, a bias-controlled multiplex PCR, was used to amplify TCRbeta CDR3 regions from genomic DNA. As for the authors' bioinformatics: Nucleated cell counts per sample were estimated from amplification of reference gene primers within the assay. To quantify the absolute abundance of each unique TCRbeta CDR3 rearrangement, sequence reads were collapsed and filtered. Productive Simpson clonality was computed per sample as the square root of Simpson's diversity index over productive rearrangements. TCRdb limited this immuneACCESS table to in-frame rearrangements with V and J called. A share of clones is missing; checked studies link under half to unresolved V genes, and the rest is unexplained. The V and J calls and clone size come from that table; D and trimming were worked out from the DNA. The sample table contains fewer than 250,000 clones; only one count was recorded for over 80% of them. The ten largest clonotypes hold more than 6% of the sample.

As regards this clone: The antigen it binds to is not known. No base-level quality is on record; no much larger clone is a single base apart.

The collaborating institutions used their own protocols to collect whole blood in K2EDTA tubes. For TCRbeta analysis, collaborator samples were shipped as frozen whole blood, as isolated PBMCs, or as DNA extracted from either sample type. What was sequenced was peripheral blood. The clonotype was recovered from a woman aged 55 to 70 with active or convalescent COVID-19.

The DNA sequence is TGTGCCAGCAGCCCCTGGGGACAGACTACTTTGGAAGGCTACACCTTC. Translated, this gives CASSPWGQTTLEGYTF. The V and J segments used are TRBV7-2 and TRBJ1-2, with 7 central nucleotides matching TRBD1. Reading from cysteine to phenylalanine, the CDR3 counts 16 amino acids. Just CDR3 DNA is preserved here, 48 bases in frame from base 1. The germline V gene sets CDR1 to SGHTA and CDR2 to FQGNSA. From V the trimming removes 5 bases and from J it removes 8 bases, while the gene matches leave 17 bases of the junction unaccounted for.